This T cell receptor beta chain was sequenced during a study of cytomegalovirus exposure and HLA in healthy donors. Notes on this clone: Its target is unknown.

The CDR3 has 14 amino acids. The V gene end was trimmed by 5 bases and the J gene end by 4 bases; junction bases not matched to a gene: 6. Germline V gives CDR1 LNHDA, CDR2 SQIVND (reference sequence). The PCR made use of 60 Vbeta and 13 Jbeta primers. Profiling relied on immunoSEQ multiplex PCR, and the TCRdb table lists in-frame clones only, not all of them. The sample has about 180,000 clones; around 78% are singletons. Study results and limitations: The investigators catalogued 150 to 200 TCR beta chains as cytomegalovirus-associated. Analyses of presence/absence relied on an assumption of roughly uniform sequencing depth across donors.

This clonotype originated in a woman in her 50s in good health and CMV-seropositive. V usage is TRBV19 and J usage is TRBJ2-7; 9 nucleotides agree with TRBD1. Sample: PBMCs. The CDR3 bases are TGTGCCAGTAGTCCGGGACAGGGCGGTTACGAGCAGTACTTC. The encoded protein is CASSPGQGGYEQYF.